This T cell receptor (beta chain) came from a study of blood T cell repertoires in COVID-19. Method: immunoSEQ multiplex PCR; TCRdb's copy keeps in-frame clones and lacks some. The sample yields around 150,000 clones, roughly four fifths seen once. V dropped 0 bases and J dropped 0; count of bases not matched to a gene: 5. CDR3 length: 16 amino acids. CDR1 is SGHAT, CDR2 FQDESV, per germline (reference sequence). The origin of this receptor is an elderly woman with acute or convalescent COVID-19. The sample was peripheral blood. J is TRBJ2-7 and V is TRBV11-1; 7 bases line up with TRBD2. This chain's CDR3 is CASSLAAAGASYEQYF. The DNA of the CDR3 is TGTGCCAGCAGCTTAGCTGCGGCGGGAGCCTCCTACGAGCAGTACTTC.